This TCR beta chain was captured in a study of cytomegalovirus exposure and HLA in healthy donors. Whole-study context: In a previous analysis, more than 90 million unique TCR beta sequences were found from 150 million to 200 million T cells.

The PCR was carried out with 60 Vbeta primers and 13 Jbeta primers. Sequenced by immunoSEQ multiplex PCR; TCRdb stores in-frame clones only, minus some. Of about 180,000 clones detected, 75% to 85% appear once; the ten largest clones hold about 1.5%. The CDR3 sequence is 16 residues long. The V gene's germline CDR1 is SGHVS and CDR2 FNYEAQ. Trimming at V came to 5 bases and at J to 0 bases, leaving 7 bases not matched to a gene. Study-level points and caveats: A list of more than 150 TCR beta chains associated with cytomegalovirus was given. Trimming of TCR beta V- and J-genes showed a link, identified in a later analysis, to a missense DCLRE1C variant. Certain sequence variants were highly shared and formed a cluster, and this cluster was likely a sequencing artifact.

The sample holds a few counts of this clone. Its antigen remains unknown. The receptor comes from a man younger than 35 in good health and CMV-seronegative. Sequenced sample: PBMCs. The chain recombines TRBV7-6 with TRBJ2-3, with 8 bases fitting TRBD1. The CDR3: CASSRRTGPSTDTQYF. The CDR3 DNA reads as TGTGCCAGCAGCAGGCGGACAGGGCCCAGCACAGATACGCAGTATTTT.